This T cell receptor beta chain emerged from a study of spatial heterogeneity in lung cancer. This CDR3 is built from 13 residues. V lost 7 bases, J lost 2 bases, and 12 bases lay in between. Germline CDR1 is MNHNS and CDR2 is SASEGT. Documented time point: sample taken at primary tumor resection. As for this clonotype: Its antigen is undetermined.

Overall study findings and caveats: One measure, the expanded intratumoral alpha and beta TCR count, tracked tumor mutation counts.

TCRdb reprocessed the 5' RACE reads with MiXCR, giving one entry per CDR3 protein. Of around 26,000 distinct CDR3 sequences in the sample, approximately 9.5% were seen once. The V and J genes are TRBV6-1 and TRBJ2-7; D not certain. The receptor's source is a male donor with early-stage non-small cell lung cancer. The source was lung tumor tissue, collected at surgery. CDR3 nucleotides: TGTGCCAGCACCGACGGGTCCCCCTACGAGCAGTACTTC. As protein: CASTDGSPYEQYF.